Shown below are 21 T cell receptor beta chains from a single sample sequenced in a study of lymphopenia after photon versus proton radiotherapy. TCRdb's table, derived via immunoSEQ multiplex PCR, lists solely in-frame clones and lacks some. The data contain some 76,000 clones, around 92% of them singletons. The sample was peripheral blood, taken from a patient treated with photon-based radiotherapy. The receptor set was obtained from a woman aged 40 to 49 with cholangiocarcinoma.

This chain joins TRBV10-2 and TRBJ1-1; D might be TRBD1 (5 bases). V lost 7 bases and J 1 base, leaving 7 bases between the germline ends. The germline V gene encodes CDR1 WSHSY and CDR2 SAAADI. There are 12 residues in the CDR3. CDR3 sequence: CASTQGNTEAFF. The CDR3 DNA reads TGCGCCAGCACTCAGGGGAACACTGAAGCTTTCTTT.

The gene calls are TRBV29-1 and TRBJ2-7; D is possibly TRBD1 (5 bases). Germline V lookup: CDR1 SQVTM, CDR2 ANQGSEA. V lost 5 bases, J lost 2 bases, and 13 bases lay in between. This CDR3 contains 13 residues. This CDR3 reads CSVNQDIPYEQYF. The CDR3 nucleotides read TGCAGCGTTAATCAGGACATTCCCTACGAGCAGTACTTC.

The chain employs TRBV2 and TRBJ2-3, with unresolved D. The CDR3 has 14 amino acids. CDR1 and CDR2 (germline): SNHLY, FYNNEI. V was clipped by 4 bases and J by 2 bases, with 10 bases between them. The DNA of the CDR3 is TGTGCCAGCAGTGGGGGAATACTCACAGATACGCAGTATTTT. Amino acid sequence: CASSGGILTDTQYF. Based on the CDR3 plus reference TRBV2 and TRBJ2-3, the full variable domain is EPEVTQTPSHQVTQMGQEVILRCVPISNHLYFYWYRQILGQKVEFLVSFYNNEISEKSEIFDDQFSVERPDGSNFTLKIRSTKLEDSAMYFCASSGGILTDTQYFGPGTRLTVL.

V and J are TRBV19 and TRBJ2-6; a possible D gene is TRBD1 (5 bases). The V gene lost 4 bases and the J gene lost 0 bases, with 10 bases spanning the gap. Per the germline V gene, CDR1 is LNHDA and CDR2 is SQIVND (reference sequence). The length of the CDR3 is 16 residues. CDR3 sequence reads: CASSTDTFSGANVLTF. CDR3 coding DNA: TGTGCCAGTAGTACGGACACCTTCTCTGGGGCCAACGTCCTGACTTTC.

The chain couples TRBV11-2 to TRBJ2-1, with TRBD1 identical over 7 bases. After removal of 6 bases from V and 0 bases from J, the junction contained 14 bases not matched to a gene. The CDR3 extends over 18 amino acids. The V gene's germline CDR1 is SGHAT and CDR2 FQNNGV. In DNA form, the CDR3 reads TGTGCCAGCAGGCCGGGACAGAGGATTTCTAGCTCCTACAATGAGCAGTTCTTC. It yields the protein CASRPGQRISSSYNEQFF.

The chain has TRBV30 and TRBJ1-1; no definite D call. This CDR3 has 12 amino acids. Trimming shortened V by 3 bases and J by 11 bases, and 16 bases separated the two germline ends. CDR1 is GTSNPN and CDR2 is SVGIG in the germline V gene (reference sequence). CDR3 DNA sequence: TGTGCCTGGAGCGACTTTGAAAGAGGGGCTTTCTTT. It codes for CAWSDFERGAFF.

Only one count was recorded for this clone. J is TRBJ2-1 and V is TRBV5-1, with 9 bases fitting TRBD1. Germline-derived CDR1 and CDR2 are SGHRS and YFSETQ. There are 15 residues in the CDR3. The V gene end was trimmed by 0 bases and the J gene end by 9 bases; junction bases not matched to a gene: 7. The CDR3 sequence is CASSLGDREFSEQFF. The CDR3 DNA follows: TGCGCCAGCAGCTTGGGGGACAGGGAATTCAGTGAGCAGTTCTTC.

V usage is TRBV9 and J usage is TRBJ2-2; D is unresolved. The V and J ends lost 2 bases and 4 bases respectively, with 6 bases between them. CDR1 is SGDLS, CDR2 YYNGEE, per germline. This CDR3 spans 13 amino acids. The chain's CDR3 is CASSVDSTGELFF. The DNA of the CDR3 is TGTGCCAGCAGCGTCGACTCCACCGGGGAGCTGTTTTTT.

The J gene is TRBJ1-3, the V gene TRBV11-2; the D is unclear. CDR1 is SGHAT, CDR2 FQNNGV, per germline. The CDR3 is made up of 15 amino acids. V gave up 4 bases and J gave up 1 base, with 11 bases separating them. The CDR3 DNA reads TGTGCCAGCAGCTCCACCCTTGGGTCTGGAAACACCATATATTTT. It is translated as CASSSTLGSGNTIYF.

This clone was detected a few times. The chain employs TRBV7-6 and TRBJ1-5; D is possibly TRBD1 (6 bases). CDR1 and CDR2 (germline): SGHVS, FNYEAQ. The V and J ends lost 1 base and 10 bases respectively, with 11 bases between them. CDR3 length: 13 residues. CDR3 nucleotides: TGTGCCAGCAGCTTAGACAGGGCGGGACCCCAGCATTTT. Translating gives CASSLDRAGPQHF.

This chain uses TRBV7-2 with TRBJ2-1; 7 bases map to TRBD1. Losses at the gene ends were 4 bases for V and 3 bases for J; bases not matched to a gene: 6. CDR1 and CDR2 (germline): SGHTA, FQGNSA. This CDR3 contains 15 residues. In nucleotides, the CDR3 is TGTGCCAGCAGCTCAGGGGGACAGCACTACAATGAGCAGTTCTTC. Protein: CASSSGGQHYNEQFF.

V and J are TRBV27 and TRBJ2-1; TRBD2 is a possible D gene (5 bases). The V end lost 5 bases, the J end lost 10 bases, and 18 bases lay between the germline ends. The CDR3 consists of 14 residues. Germline V gives CDR1 MNHEY, CDR2 SMNVEV (reference sequence). The CDR3 loop reads CASSPGEGWAEQFF. CDR3 DNA: TGTGCCAGCAGTCCCGGGGAAGGGTGGGCCGAGCAGTTCTTC.

The genes are TRBV27 and TRBJ1-4; 12 bases line up with TRBD1. This CDR3 has 22 amino acids. Trimming cost V 5 bases and J 0 bases; bases outside gene matches: 19. The germline CDR1 and CDR2 sequences are MNHEY and SMNVEV (reference sequence). In nucleotides, the CDR3 is TGTGCCAGCAGTAGGCACCCGGGACAGGGGGCGATTGGTCCCACAACTAATGAAAAACTGTTTTTT. Translated: CASSRHPGQGAIGPTTNEKLFF.

This chain connects TRBV11-2 to TRBJ2-7; 8 bases map to TRBD2. From germline, CDR1 is SGHAT and CDR2 FQNNGV. The V gene end was trimmed by 0 bases and the J gene end by 1 base; junction bases not matched to a gene: 5. This CDR3 contains 16 residues. The CDR3 nucleotides read TGTGCCAGCAGCTTAGAGTTCGGGAGGGGATCCTACGAGCAGTACTTC. Its translation: CASSLEFGRGSYEQYF.

The chain links TRBV28 to TRBJ1-2; D is perhaps TRBD1 (5 bases). CDR1 and CDR2 from the germline V gene are MDHEN and SYDVKM. This CDR3 has 15 residues. The V end was cut by 2 bases, the J end by 0 bases, with 10 bases between. Here the CDR3 reads CASSLGGTTNYGYTF. CDR3 nucleotides: TGTGCCAGCAGTTTAGGAGGGACGACTAACTATGGCTACACCTTC.

This chain links TRBV6-5 with TRBJ1-1, with 11 nucleotides matching TRBD1. Germline assignment: CDR1 MNHEY and CDR2 SVGAGI. CDR3 length: 16 amino acids. V shed 1 base, J shed 6 bases, and the junction held 7 bases outside the gene matches. DNA for the CDR3: TGTGCCAGCAGTTACTTTCCGGGACAGGGGGGGGCTGAAGCTTTCTTT. Translation: CASSYFPGQGGAEAFF.

The chain employs TRBV5-1 and TRBJ2-3; D is unresolved. V shed 0 bases and J shed 0 bases, with 5 bases lying between them. The germline gives CDR1 SGHRS, CDR2 YFSETQ. The CDR3 extends over 14 amino acids. The CDR3 region has the DNA TGCGCCAGCAGCTTGGCAGCGAGCACAGATACGCAGTATTTT. This encodes CASSLAASTDTQYF.

The chain carries TRBV11-2 and TRBJ1-5, with 9 nucleotides matching TRBD1. V shed 5 bases and J 4 bases; nucleotides not matched to a gene: 9. CDR1 SGHAT and CDR2 FQNNGV come from the germline V gene. This CDR3 has 16 amino acids. DNA for the CDR3: TGTGCCAGCAGCCTCGAAGTCGGGACAGGGAATCAGCCCCAGCATTTT. Translated: CASSLEVGTGNQPQHF.

CDR3 sequence (DNA): TGTGCCAGTAGTAATGGGGGACAAGGACTCCACTTT. It encodes CASSNGGQGLHF. The chain uses TRBV19 and TRBJ1-6; TRBD1 might be the D (6 bases). Trimming stripped 4 bases from V and 16 bases from J, with 14 bases between. The CDR3 sequence is 12 residues long. The germline V gene has CDR1 LNHDA and CDR2 SQIVND (reference sequence).

CDR3 DNA sequence: TGTGCCAGCAGTTCGGAAGCCCGGGGGGAAAACGAGCAGTACTTC. Protein sequence: CASSSEARGENEQYF. The chain recombines TRBV6-5 with TRBJ2-7; 7 bases align to TRBD2. Germline CDR1 and CDR2: MNHEY and SVGAGI. The CDR3 is 15 residues long. V lost 4 bases and J lost 5; bases outside the gene matches: 11.

In its sample, this clone was seen a few times. The chain recombines TRBV11-2 with TRBJ1-5; 7 positions agree with TRBD1. This CDR3 has 14 residues. CDR1 SGHAT and CDR2 FQNNGV come from the germline V gene. With V trimmed by 5 bases and J by 4 bases, 5 bases remained unmatched. The CDR3: CASSPGTVNQPQHF. The CDR3, as DNA: TGTGCCAGCAGCCCCGGGACAGTAAATCAGCCCCAGCATTTT.